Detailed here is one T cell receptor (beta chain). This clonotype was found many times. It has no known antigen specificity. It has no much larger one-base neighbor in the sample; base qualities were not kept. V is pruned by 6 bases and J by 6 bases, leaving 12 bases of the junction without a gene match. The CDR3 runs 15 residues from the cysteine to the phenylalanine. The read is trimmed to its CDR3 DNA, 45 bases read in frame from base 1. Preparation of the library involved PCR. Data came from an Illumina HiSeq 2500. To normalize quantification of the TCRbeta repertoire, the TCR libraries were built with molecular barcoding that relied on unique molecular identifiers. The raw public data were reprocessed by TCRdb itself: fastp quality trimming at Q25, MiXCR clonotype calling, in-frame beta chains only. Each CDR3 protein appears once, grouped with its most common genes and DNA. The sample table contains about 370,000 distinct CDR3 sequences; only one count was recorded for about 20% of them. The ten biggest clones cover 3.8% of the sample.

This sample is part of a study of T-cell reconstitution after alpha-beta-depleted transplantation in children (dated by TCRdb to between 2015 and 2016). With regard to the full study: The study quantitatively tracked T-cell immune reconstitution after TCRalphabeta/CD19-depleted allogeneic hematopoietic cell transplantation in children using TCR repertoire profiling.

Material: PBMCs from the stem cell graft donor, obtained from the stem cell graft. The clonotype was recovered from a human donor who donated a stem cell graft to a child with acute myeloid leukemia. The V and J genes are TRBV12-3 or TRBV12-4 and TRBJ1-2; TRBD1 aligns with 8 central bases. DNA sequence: TGTGCCAGCAGCCCTTACCGACAGGGGCGGAATGGCTACACCTTC. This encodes CASSPYRQGRNGYTF.